This T cell receptor beta chain was sequenced for a study of cytomegalovirus exposure and HLA in healthy donors. Whole-study context: In an earlier analysis, 117 million unique TCR beta sequences were found from 150 million to 200 million T cells. Among the approximately 370 donors who were genotyped, approximately 84% fell in the genetic ancestry cluster that is associated with self-reported Caucasian donors.

Notes on the study in general: Within an earlier analysis, most TCR beta V segments proved productive either about 87% or about 30% of the time. CMV serostatus was the only recorded immune exposure for donors.

The CDR3 extends over 13 amino acids. The germline V and J ends were trimmed by 10 bases and 6 bases, with 18 bases remaining between them. The germline gives CDR1 MDHEN, CDR2 SYDVKM. Primers included in the PCR were 60 Vbeta and 13 Jbeta primers. This table comes from immunoSEQ multiplex PCR, and its TCRdb copy is limited to in-frame clones, with some not included. This table has 150,000 to 250,000 clones, 85% appearing once. A note on this clone: The antigen remains undetermined.

Sequencing used PBMCs. This sequence was found in a woman aged 45-60 years in good health and CMV-seronegative. This rearrangement joins TRBV28 to TRBJ1-1, with D maybe TRBD1 (6 bases). In nucleotides, the CDR3 is TGTGCCACCAAGTCCGGGACAAGAGCTGAAGCTTTCTTT. It translates to CATKSGTRAEAFF.